This entry features one TCR beta chain sequence. This clonotype was observed a few times. It has no known antigen specificity. Per-base quality was not reported, and no clone a single base away is much larger than it. Reading the germline V gene gives CDR1 SGHRS and CDR2 YFSETQ. The CDR3, from cysteine to phenylalanine, totals 16 residues. The only DNA kept is the CDR3, 48 bases in frame from the first base. For this chain, trimming is 2 bases at the V end and 3 bases at the J end, and the number of junction bases without a gene match is 10. This sample is drawn from a study of blood T cells in healthy people across ages (dated by TCRdb to between 2015 and 2017). Regarding the complete study: Template switching captured roughly one uniquely barcoded TCR beta cDNA molecule per two T cells in model experiments. The donors were divided into four age groups: young (average around 17 years), middle-aged (about 40), aged (approximately 62) and long-lived (about 90). Two additional independent replicas of 1 million unique cDNA reads from the same blood draw were analyzed for two donors (one aged 18 to 30 and one aged 80 or older). To track age-related changes in TCR beta repertoire diversity, the study relied on deep sequencing normalized with unique cDNA molecular identifiers. To avoid experimental bias, donors of different ages were randomly spread across the sequencing lanes.

Library generation was performed with 5' RACE. The sequencer listed for this sample is Illumina HiSeq 2500. The second PCR ran for roughly 7 to 12 cycles and used a J-beta primer mix along with a sample-barcoded 5' primer. A template-switch 5' adaptor carrying 12 random nucleotides introduced a unique molecular identifier onto each TCR beta cDNA molecule. Each sample yielded at least 2.5 million CDR3-containing paired-end reads. All of the RNA was converted into first-strand cDNA using the Mint cDNA synthesis kit, with a TRBC-specific oligonucleotide serving as the primer. All cDNA was treated with uracil-DNA glycosylase and then went through a first 18-cycle PCR with the universal primers M1SS and BC2_uni_R. In the paper's pipeline: Normalization of each sample was performed by random selection of 1 million high-quality reads, each carrying a distinct molecular identifier. Instead of being binned into consensus sequences, reads with shared molecular identifiers were discarded. CDR3 identification, clonotype clustering and error correction used MiTCR with a Q25 quality threshold and the strictest error-elimination algorithm. Lower-bound total TCR beta diversity was estimated with a nonparametric unseen species model using Euler transformation. TCRdb took the public reads, trimmed them with fastp at Q25, ran MiXCR for clone calling and kept in-frame beta chains. Each entry merges the rows of one CDR3 protein and shows their most common DNA and genes. Here the V and J calls rest on TCRdb's processing, not on the authors' analysis. The sample has 1,500,000 or so distinct CDR3 sequences on record, roughly 43% of them singletons. The ten largest clones take up about 4% of the sample.

The roughly 39 donors, aged about 6 to 90 years, were systemically healthy Caucasian individuals from Russia. Each donor gave ten milliliters of peripheral blood, drawn into EDTA-treated Vacutainer tubes. Ficoll-Paque density-gradient centrifugation was used to isolate PBMCs, with at least 6.5 million per sample. Total RNA, at least 6 micrograms per sample, was extracted from PBMCs with Trizol reagent. For every donor, flow cytometry on a PBMC aliquot measured the percentage of naive CD45RAhigh/CD27high T cells. The paper's findings and limits, for the study overall: Estimates of total diversity from one million sequenced T cells were regarded as lower bounds and underestimates. The CMV infection status of donors was not known, potentially confounding age-related changes in expanded clonotypes. There was a strong correlation between observed TCR beta diversity and the percentage of naive T cells measured by flow cytometry. As age increased, observed TCR beta diversity per million T cells dropped in a roughly linear way, and a significant reduction was already evident by age around 41. Compared with the aged group, the long-lived group had more naive CD4+ T cells, fewer expanded clones and increased TCR diversity, a pattern suggesting age selection. Conclusive comparison of naive and antigen-experienced compartments was prevented by the profiling of bulk unsorted PBMCs.

The chain was built from TRBV5-1 and TRBJ1-2, with 7 central nucleotides matching TRBD1. The origin of this receptor is a woman aged 18-30 years in good health. The sequencing sample was made of blood. The DNA sequence is TGCGCCAGCAGCTTTGGTGGCAGGGGGTCTGACTATGGCTACACCTTC. It translates as CASSFGGRGSDYGYTF.